These 8 T cell receptor beta chains share one sample of origin, sequenced in a study of T cells in Graves' hyperthyroidism and ophthalmopathy. TCR beta CDR3 regions were amplified from RNA. HTBI primers drove first-round RT-PCR of the TCR CDR3. Each CDR3 protein is one row after TCRdb ran MiXCR on the multiplex PCR reads. The sample carries more than 300,000 distinct CDR3 sequences, around 14% recorded once. The material sequenced was blood. The origin of the receptors is a woman aged 18 to 35 with Graves' hyperthyroidism.

The gene calls are TRBV6-9 and TRBJ1-5, with D unresolved. CDR3 length: 13 residues. Germline V gene data show CDR1 as MNHGY and CDR2 as SVAAGI. V was pared by 4 bases and J by 6 bases, with 10 bases between. The CDR3 DNA follows: TGTGCCAGCAGTTCGCCGACGACTCAGCCCCAGCATTTT. This translates into CASSSPTTQPQHF.

The chain joins TRBV19 to TRBJ1-5, with 7 bases identical to TRBD1. Trimming at V came to 0 bases and at J to 7 bases, leaving 6 bases not matched to a gene. The CDR3 sequence is 15 residues long. The V gene's germline CDR1 is LNHDA and CDR2 SQIVND (reference sequence). CDR3 sequence: CASSIEEGASQPQHF. CDR3 DNA: TGTGCCAGTAGTATAGAGGAGGGGGCGAGCCAGCCCCAGCATTTT.

This clonotype was observed many times. The chain joins TRBV5-1 to TRBJ2-7; tentatively, D is TRBD1 (6 bases). V lost 0 bases to trimming and J lost 3 bases, with 13 bases between them. The CDR3 consists of 15 residues. Germline CDR1 and CDR2: SGHRS and YFSETQ. Here the CDR3 reads CASSLAGGRGYEQYF. For the CDR3, the DNA is TGCGCCAGCAGCTTGGCCGGTGGCAGGGGCTACGAGCAGTACTTC.

Comments on this clonotype: Here the CDR3 omits its conserved ending phenylalanine or tryptophan, so a read error is the likely source. The V gene is TRBV19, the J gene TRBJ1-5; D possibly corresponds to TRBD1 (6 bases). Germline lookup yields CDR1 LNHDA and CDR2 SQIVND (reference sequence). Trimming cost V 8 bases and J 3 bases, with 14 bases left between them. This CDR3 is built from 14 residues. The CDR3: CASASGQLNQPQHS. The CDR3 DNA sequence: TGTGCCAGTGCCTCCGGACAGCTCAATCAGCCCCAGCATTCT.

This clonotype was observed at least ten times. The chain employs TRBV2 and TRBJ2-1; the D is unclear. V shed 2 bases and J shed 11 bases, with 13 bases lying between them. CDR3 size: 13 residues. Germline CDR1 and CDR2: SNHLY and FYNNEI. CDR3 protein: CASSERLTPQQFF. CDR3 coding DNA: TGTGCCAGCAGTGAAAGGCTTACCCCCCAGCAGTTCTTC. The full variable domain, its missing parts supplied by reference TRBV2 and TRBJ2-1, is EPEVTQTPSHQVTQMGQEVILRCVPISNHLYFYWYRQILGQKVEFLVSFYNNEISEKSEIFDDQFSVERPDGSNFTLKIRSTKLEDSAMYFCASSERLTPQQFFGPGTRLTVL.

This clonotype was seen repeatedly, ten times or more. The genes are TRBV30 and TRBJ2-1, with TRBD2 identical over 10 bases. The V gene end was trimmed by 1 base and the J gene end by 5 bases; junction bases not matched to a gene: 11. The germline CDR1 and CDR2 sequences are GTSNPN and SVGIG (reference sequence). This CDR3 has 17 residues. The CDR3 region is CAWSGSGRAEWNNEQFF. CDR3 nucleotides: TGTGCCTGGAGTGGAAGCGGGAGGGCCGAGTGGAACAATGAGCAGTTCTTC.

The V call is TRBV15, the J call TRBJ1-2, with a weak D call TRBD1 (5 bases). Germline CDR1 is LNHNV and CDR2 is YYDKDF (reference sequence). Trimming stripped 0 bases from V and 8 bases from J, with 13 bases between. This CDR3 contains 14 residues. The CDR3 sequence is CATSRDRGLRGYTF. CDR3 coding DNA: TGTGCCACCAGCAGAGATCGGGGGTTGCGGGGCTACACCTTC. Full variable domain (missing parts from reference TRBV15 and TRBJ1-2): DAMVIQNPRYQVTQFGKPVTLSCSQTLNHNVMYWYQQKSSQAPKLLFHYYDKDFNNEADTPDNFQSRRPNTSFCFLDIRSPGLGDTAMYLCATSRDRGLRGYTFGSGTRLTVV.

This clonotype has a count of ten or more. V and J are TRBV10-3 and TRBJ2-3; D is ambiguous. CDR3 size: 13 residues. Germline-derived CDR1 and CDR2 are ENHRY and SYGVKD. Between the trimmed V and J ends, which lost 8 bases and 0 bases, there was a span of 9 bases. In DNA, the CDR3 is TGTGCCATCCGGCCCGGTAGCACAGATACGCAGTATTTT. Translating it yields CAIRPGSTDTQYF.